This TCR beta chain was observed in a study of cytomegalovirus exposure and HLA in healthy donors (dated 2017 in TCRdb). Concerning the study at large: In an earlier analysis of 587 of the donors, roughly 300 Gb of sequence data and some 100 million unique TCR beta sequences from roughly 190 million T cells were reported. The T cell repertoires of under 750 subjects were profiled by immunosequencing and related to cytomegalovirus serostatus. To decide whether each TCR beta V gene segment behaved as functional or pseudogenic, an earlier analysis of fewer than 750 of the donors relied on high-throughput TCR beta sequencing. A later genetic analysis used genome-wide SNP genotypes for about 60% of the roughly 700 donors, treating that subset as a discovery cohort. Donor age, sex, ethnicity and CMV serostatus were compiled alongside the repertoire data. Among the roughly 380 genotyped donors, around 81% belonged to the genetic ancestry cluster associated with self-reported Caucasian donors. The study aimed to test whether cataloging public T cell receptors could reveal signatures of past pathogen exposure. The number of donors typed differed by locus, with 629-630 for A, B, C, DRB1 and DQB1, around 560 for DQA1, approximately 580 for DPA1, and under 490 for DPB1. Because of strong linkage in the cohort, four or five DR-DQ haplotypes were treated as single units for association and clustering. To predict cytomegalovirus infection status, the study brought together high-throughput TCR immunosequencing, statistical association of individual TCRs with disease status, and machine learning. Besides the first cohort of roughly 700 subjects, a separate validation cohort made up of some 110 different subjects was used. A later analysis re-analyzed previously published TCR beta repertoires from 500 to 700 donors and added high-resolution HLA genotyping to study TCR occurrence patterns. Rather than using new phenotypic data, the later analysis identified candidate immune exposures from TCR beta sequences and from how often those sequences occurred across donors. On average, roughly 250,000 unique TCR beta nucleotide sequences were sequenced per donor among 350 to 400 genotyped donors of the cohort, with about 17% of those sequences being non-productive. An early release that covered fewer than 750 HLA-typed donors contained around 330 gigabases of sequencing data and tens of millions of unique TCR sequences. HLA typing covered class I and class II loci at four-digit resolution. Every discovery cohort repertoire had been produced on one sequencing platform. General study outcomes and caveats: A further reported finding was that TCR beta sequences accurately predicted the HLA-A and HLA-B alleles for most subjects in the first cohort. In this cohort, only TCR beta chains were sequenced, and detectable features were limited by the absence of alpha or paired-chain data. The authors suggested that the approach could potentially be extended to other disease states and immunological phenotypes. Three of the identified cytomegalovirus-associated TCR beta chains were confirmed in vitro to be specific for cytomegalovirus antigens. An earlier analysis of around 600 of the donors showed that most TCR beta V segments appeared in productive rearrangements either about 87% or about 30% of the time, which broadly matched IMGT annotations. A later analysis reported that several top co-occurrence clusters appeared linked to parvovirus B19, influenza, CMV and Epstein-Barr virus. When HLA alleles, especially DR and DQ, strongly co-occurred, attributing TCR associations to individual alleles was difficult. Because counts were too low, more than 15 rarely observed V segments, including chromosome 9 orphons, were excluded from the earlier analysis of 587 of the donors. According to a later analysis, TCR association rates differed among HLA loci, with DRB1 alleles showing the most associated TCRs and HLA-C alleles showing the fewest. Because some donors lacked HLA typing at each locus, the association tests relied only on the typed subset. In a later analysis, some 17,000 TCR beta sequences were associated with specific HLA alleles at a false discovery rate of 0.05. In the study, some 160 TCR beta chains were listed as associated with cytomegalovirus. Across donors, most TCR sequences were observed very rarely, whereas some public TCRs were present in many individuals. For the cohort, immune exposure information was limited to CMV serostatus. The classifier was reported to diagnose cytomegalovirus status with high specificity and sensitivity in both the original and validation cohorts. A group of highly shared sequence variants was considered likely to be a technical artifact of the sequencing pipeline. The presence/absence analyses assumed that sequencing depth was roughly uniform across donors, and that assumption may not be true. An association between a missense DCLRE1C variant and V-gene and J-gene trimming of TCR beta chains was found in a later genetic analysis and replicated in an independent cohort. Some IMGT-functional V segments, including TRBV6-2 and TRBV6-3, could not be distinguished by the 87-base-pair reads and were therefore excluded. Correlated functional status among segregating V segments might be attributable to linkage disequilibrium, but an unknown experimental factor could not be ruled out. In a later analysis, HLA-associated TCR beta chains were found to be more clonally expanded and to have lower generation probabilities than equally common non-associated chains. Most CMV-associated TCR beta chains appeared to be HLA-restricted in a later analysis, and the HLA associations seemed to be driven largely by CMV exposure. A later genetic analysis reported fewer N-insertions in productive TCRs among donors in an Asian-associated ancestry cluster than the approximately 700-donor mean.

The cysteine opens and the phenylalanine closes a CDR3 of 14 amino acids. This entry keeps only the CDR3 DNA: 42 bases, framed from base 1. CDR1 and CDR2 were assigned from the germline V gene as MNHEY and SVGAGI. The germline ends are 16 bases apart after V is trimmed by 7 bases and J by 4 bases. Libraries were constructed by the immunoSEQ multiplex PCR assay. The multiplex PCR relied on a mix of 60 forward primers for TCR Vbeta segments and 13 reverse primers for TCR Jbeta segments. A multiplex PCR assay on genomic DNA amplified the CDR3 region of rearranged TCR beta genes. On the Illumina HiSeq System, the amplified TCR beta libraries were sequenced as 87-base-pair reads. The paper's processing steps were these. In a later analysis, 77 million or so unique TCR beta chains were counted across the roughly 610 repertoires, and about 10 million of these chains were shared by at least two donors. Raw reads were error-corrected and collapsed into unique sequences by a nearest-neighbor algorithm in which closely related sequences were merged to remove PCR and sequencing errors. To assign V, D and J gene segments, CDR3 sequences were aligned to IMGT reference sequences. For a sequence to be retained, at least a six-nucleotide match to both a V gene segment and a J gene segment was required. A rearrangement counted as productive if the CDR3 had no stop codons and remained in frame with V and J, and every other rearrangement counted as non-productive. CDR3 was defined according to IMGT convention as the region running from the second conserved V-encoded cysteine to the conserved J-encoded phenylalanine. In an earlier analysis of some 550 of the donors, sequences lacking an unambiguous match to a single V gene segment were excluded. An earlier analysis of 450 to 650 of the donors called V segments functional above 56.7% productive rearrangements and segregating when the between-donor standard deviation exceeded 5%. A statistical classification framework was built for diagnosing cytomegalovirus status from the catalog of TCR beta chain sequences. A later analysis assigned V and J genes by comparing TCR nucleotide sequences with IMGT/GENE-DB human TR gene sequences. Using the TCRdist pipeline, a later analysis assigned CDR3 sequences along with most-parsimonious VDJ recombination scenarios. In a later analysis, each TCR beta chain was defined by its CDR3 amino acid sequence together with its V-gene family, and reads without a unique V-gene family were excluded. As a way to deal with suspected cross-contamination and a sequencing artifact, a later analysis dropped hundreds of nucleotide sequences that were highly shared and had low generation probability. In a later analysis, a clonal expansion index for each public chain was calculated from normalized within-repertoire ranks of inferred template counts. In a later analysis, generation probabilities were computed with a VDJ recombination model fitted to out-of-frame rearrangements, and the resulting probabilities were checked against IGoR. Hypergeometric tests were used in a later analysis to score TCR-TCR, TCR-HLA and TCR-CMV co-occurrence, with a repertoire-size bias correction applied to the TCR pairs. A later analysis estimated false discovery rates by permuting HLA or CMV assignments 20 times. In a later analysis, co-occurring TCRs were grouped using DBSCAN, with TCRdist sequence similarity added in when clustering inside HLA-allele-positive subsets. Repertoires with fewer than 30,000 or more than 120,000 public chains were left out of co-occurrence clustering, as were four to six repertoires with anomalous nucleotide sharing. Not all clones reach the TCRdb copy of this immuneACCESS table, which keeps in-frame sequences only. Checked studies attribute under half of the gap to unresolved V genes and leave the rest unexplained. The V and J calls and clone size are taken from that table; D and trimming were inferred from the DNA. The sample table contains around 110,000 clones; only one count was recorded for 81% of them. The ten largest clones capture 2% to 2.5% of the sample.

Notes on this clone: It has no known antigen specificity. It has no much larger one-base neighbor in the sample; base qualities were not kept.

The cohort comprised more than 550 healthy bone marrow donors. Cohort members were all nominally healthy when sampled, although unrecorded immune exposures were likely present. The donor was CMV seronegative and was included in the group of 352 seronegative cohort members. A peripheral blood sample was provided by each donor, and peripheral blood mononuclear cells were used for TCR beta sequencing. The Qiagen DNeasy Blood Extraction Kit was used to extract genomic DNA from the blood cell samples. The sequence is built from TRBV6-5 and TRBJ1-2; TRBD1 is a weak D gene call, 6 bases matching. The sample consisted of PBMCs. This clonotype was obtained from a man in his thirties or forties in good health and CMV-seronegative. The CDR3 reads CASIGRGGAYGYTF. The nucleotide sequence reads as follows: TGTGCCAGCATAGGCCGGGGGGGGGCCTATGGCTACACCTTC.